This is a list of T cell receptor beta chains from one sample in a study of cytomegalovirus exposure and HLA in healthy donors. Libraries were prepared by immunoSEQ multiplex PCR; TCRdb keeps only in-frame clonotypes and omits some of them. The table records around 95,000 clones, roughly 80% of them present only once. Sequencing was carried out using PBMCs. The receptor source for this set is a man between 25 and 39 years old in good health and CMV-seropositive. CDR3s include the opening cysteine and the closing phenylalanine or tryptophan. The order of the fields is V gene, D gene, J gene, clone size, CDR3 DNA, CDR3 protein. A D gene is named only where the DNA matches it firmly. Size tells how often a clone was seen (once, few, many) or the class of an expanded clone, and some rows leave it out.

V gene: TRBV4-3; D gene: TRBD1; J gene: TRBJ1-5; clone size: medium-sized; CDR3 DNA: TGCGCCAGCAGCCAAGGGACAGGGGAGAATCAGCCCCAGCATTTT; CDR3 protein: CASSQGTGENQPQHF
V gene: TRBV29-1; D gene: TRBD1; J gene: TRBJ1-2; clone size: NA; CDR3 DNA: TGCAGCGTTGGCCGAACAGGGGCCGACGGCTACACCTTC; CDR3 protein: CSVGRTGADGYTF
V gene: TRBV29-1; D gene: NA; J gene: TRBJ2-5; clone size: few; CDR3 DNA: TGCAGCGCAGCCCGCGCCACCGCGGGAGAGACCCAGTACTTC; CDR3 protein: CSAARATAGETQYF
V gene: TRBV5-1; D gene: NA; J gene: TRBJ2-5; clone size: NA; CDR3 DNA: TGCGCCAGCAGCTTGGTGGGGGCCGAAGAGACCCAGTACTTC; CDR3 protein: CASSLVGAEETQYF
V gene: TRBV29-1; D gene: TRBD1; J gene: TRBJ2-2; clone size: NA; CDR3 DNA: TGCAGCGTCAAAGGGTTGACAGGGGCGAACACCGGGGAGCTGTTTTTT; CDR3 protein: CSVKGLTGANTGELFF
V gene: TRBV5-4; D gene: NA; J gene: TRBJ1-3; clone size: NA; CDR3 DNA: TGTGCCAGCGCCACAGGGTCTCCTGGAAACACCATATATTTT; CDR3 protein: CASATGSPGNTIYF
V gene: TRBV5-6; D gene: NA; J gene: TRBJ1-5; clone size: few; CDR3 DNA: TGTGCCAGCAGCTTGGGCAGAAATCAGCCCCAGCATTTT; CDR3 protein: CASSLGRNQPQHF
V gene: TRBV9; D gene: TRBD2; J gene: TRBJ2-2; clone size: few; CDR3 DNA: TGTGCCAGCAGCGTAATCCTGGGACTAGCGGGAAACACCGGGGAGCTGTTTTTT; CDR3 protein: CASSVILGLAGNTGELFF
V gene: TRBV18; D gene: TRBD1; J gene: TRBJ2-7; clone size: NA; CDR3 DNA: TGTGCCAGCTCACCCCGGGACAGCAGCTCCTACGAGCAGTACTTC; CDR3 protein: CASSPRDSSSYEQYF
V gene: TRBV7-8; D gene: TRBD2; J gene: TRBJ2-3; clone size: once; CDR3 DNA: TGTGCCAGCAGCTTAGAGCGGGAGGCCCTGGGAAGTTATTTT; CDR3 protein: CASSLEREALGSYF
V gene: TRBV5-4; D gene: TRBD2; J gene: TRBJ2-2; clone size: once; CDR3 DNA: TGTGCCAGCAGCCTGGAACTAGCGGGACCCGGGGAGCTGTTTTTT; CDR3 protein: CASSLELAGPGELFF
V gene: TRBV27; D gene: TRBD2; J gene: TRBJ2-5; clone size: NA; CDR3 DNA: TGTGCCAGCAGCTCTATTGGGGGGGTTGAAGAGACCCAGTACTTC; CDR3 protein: CASSSIGGVEETQYF
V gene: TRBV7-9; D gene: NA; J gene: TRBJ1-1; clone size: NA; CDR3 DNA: TGTGCCAGCAGTTCTCAGAAAGGGGGTGAAGCTTTCTTT; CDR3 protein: CASSSQKGGEAFF
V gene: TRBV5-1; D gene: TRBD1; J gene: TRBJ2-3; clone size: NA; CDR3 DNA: TGCGCCAGCAGCTTGGCAGGGGGCTCATCAGCAGATACGCAGTATTTT; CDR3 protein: CASSLAGGSSADTQYF
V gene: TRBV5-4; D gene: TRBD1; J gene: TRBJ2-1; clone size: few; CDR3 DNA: TGTGCCAGCAGTACTCCGGGACAGGGGAGACTGGGACATCACAATGAGCAGTTCTTC; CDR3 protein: CASSTPGQGRLGHHNEQFF
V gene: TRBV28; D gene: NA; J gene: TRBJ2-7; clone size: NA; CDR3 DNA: TGTGCCACCTATGCGGGGTACCTCTACGAGCAGTACTTC; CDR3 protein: CATYAGYLYEQYF
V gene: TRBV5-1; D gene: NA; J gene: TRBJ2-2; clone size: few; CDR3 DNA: TGCGCCAGCAGGCGTGGAACTAGAGCCGGGGAGCTGTTTTTT; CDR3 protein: CASRRGTRAGELFF
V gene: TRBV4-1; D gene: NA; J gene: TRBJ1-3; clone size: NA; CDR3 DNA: TGCGCCAGCAAACCAGGGGACACTTTTGGAAACACCATATATTTT; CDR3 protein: CASKPGDTFGNTIYF
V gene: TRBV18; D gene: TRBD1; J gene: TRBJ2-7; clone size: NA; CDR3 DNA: TGTGCCAGCTCACCAGGGGACAGGCCCTACGAGCAGTACTTC; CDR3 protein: CASSPGDRPYEQYF
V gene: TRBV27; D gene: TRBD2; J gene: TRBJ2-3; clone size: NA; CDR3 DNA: TGTGCCAGCAGATCTTTCCCACGCGGGAGGACCACAGATACGCAGTATTTT; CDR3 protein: CASRSFPRGRTTDTQYF
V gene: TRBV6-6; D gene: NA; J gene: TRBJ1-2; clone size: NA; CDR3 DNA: TGTGCCAGCAGTCTTGACGGGCCCCGGGGAGGCTACACCTTC; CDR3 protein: CASSLDGPRGGYTF
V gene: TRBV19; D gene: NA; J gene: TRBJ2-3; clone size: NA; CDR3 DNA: TGTGCCAGTAGTATTGAGGGCGGCACAGATACGCAGTATTTT; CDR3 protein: CASSIEGGTDTQYF
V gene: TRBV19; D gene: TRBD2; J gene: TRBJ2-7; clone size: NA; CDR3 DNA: TGTGCCAGTAGTACCCAAGCGGGAGCCCCCTACGAGCAGTACTTC; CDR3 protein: CASSTQAGAPYEQYF
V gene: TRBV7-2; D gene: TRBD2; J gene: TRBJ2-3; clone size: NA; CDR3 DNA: TGTGCCAGCAGCTTACGGGTGAGCGGGACTAGCACAGATACGCAGTATTTT; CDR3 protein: CASSLRVSGTSTDTQYF
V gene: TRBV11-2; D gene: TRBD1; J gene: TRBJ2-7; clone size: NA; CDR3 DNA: TGTGCCAGCAGCTTAGAGGGGGGACAGGGTTACTACGAGCAGTACTTC; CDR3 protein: CASSLEGGQGYYEQYF
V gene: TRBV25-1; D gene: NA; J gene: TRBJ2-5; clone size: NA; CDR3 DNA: TGTGCCAGCAAGTGGGGGGGGGCTGAGACCCAGTACTTC; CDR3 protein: CASKWGGAETQYF
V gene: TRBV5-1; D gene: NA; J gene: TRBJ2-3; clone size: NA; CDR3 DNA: TGCGCCAGCAGCTTGGAAGAGGGCGTTCCGGCAGATACGCAGTATTTT; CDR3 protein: CASSLEEGVPADTQYF
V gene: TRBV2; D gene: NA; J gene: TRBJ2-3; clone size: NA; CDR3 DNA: TGTGCCAGCAGGGGCTTCGAGGCAGGGAGCACAGATACGCAGTATTTT; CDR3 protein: CASRGFEAGSTDTQYF
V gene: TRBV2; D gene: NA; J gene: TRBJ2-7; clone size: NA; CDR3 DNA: TGTGCCAGCAGTGAGGGCAAGGGGATCTACTACGAGCAGTACTTC; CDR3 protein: CASSEGKGIYYEQYF
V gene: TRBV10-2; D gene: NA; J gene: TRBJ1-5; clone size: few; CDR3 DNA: TGCGCCAGCAGTGGAGGGACACTTAGCAATCAGCCCCAGCATTTT; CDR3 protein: CASSGGTLSNQPQHF
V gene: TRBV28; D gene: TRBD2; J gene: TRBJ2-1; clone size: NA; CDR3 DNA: TGTGCCAGCAGTTCCTGGACTAGCGGCAATGAGCAGTTCTTC; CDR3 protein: CASSSWTSGNEQFF
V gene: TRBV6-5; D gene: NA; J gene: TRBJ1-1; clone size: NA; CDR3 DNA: TGTGCCAGCAGTTACTCCGGACTGGGTGGCACTGAAGCTTTCTTT; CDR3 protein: CASSYSGLGGTEAFF
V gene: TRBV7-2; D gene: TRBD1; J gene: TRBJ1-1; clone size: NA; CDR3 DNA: TGTGCCAGCAGCTTAGCGCTGACAGGGGCGAACACTGAAGCTTTCTTT; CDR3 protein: CASSLALTGANTEAFF
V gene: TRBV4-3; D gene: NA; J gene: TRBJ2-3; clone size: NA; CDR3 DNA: TGCGCCAGCAGCCAAGCTTTGATGGGGCTCACAGATACGCAGTATTTT; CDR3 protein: CASSQALMGLTDTQYF
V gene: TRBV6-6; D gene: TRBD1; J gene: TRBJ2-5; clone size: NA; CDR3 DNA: TGTGCCAGCAGTTACGGGACAGGGGCGGTGCAGTACTTC; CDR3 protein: CASSYGTGAVQYF
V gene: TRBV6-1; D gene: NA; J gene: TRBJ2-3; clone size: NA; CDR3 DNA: TGTGCCAGCACACTCGGCAGGATCACAGATACGCAGTATTTT; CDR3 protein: CASTLGRITDTQYF
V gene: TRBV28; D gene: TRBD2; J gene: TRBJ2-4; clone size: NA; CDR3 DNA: TGTGCCAGCAGAAGTGGGCTAGCGGGCCCTATAGCCAAAAACATTCAGTACTTC; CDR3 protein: CASRSGLAGPIAKNIQYF
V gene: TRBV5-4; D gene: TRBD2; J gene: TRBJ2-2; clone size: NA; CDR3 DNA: TGTGCCAGCAGCGTGAGCGGGAGTGGGACCGGGGAGCTGTTTTTT; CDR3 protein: CASSVSGSGTGELFF
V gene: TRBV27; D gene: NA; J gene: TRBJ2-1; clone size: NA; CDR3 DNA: TGTGCCAGCAGTTTCCAACCTTTACAGCAGAATGAGCAGTTCTTC; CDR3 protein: CASSFQPLQQNEQFF
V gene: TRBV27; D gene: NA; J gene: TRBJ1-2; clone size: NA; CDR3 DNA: TGTGCCAGCAGTTTAAGTCAGGGTCGGGCAGGTAATGGCTACACCTTC; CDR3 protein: CASSLSQGRAGNGYTF
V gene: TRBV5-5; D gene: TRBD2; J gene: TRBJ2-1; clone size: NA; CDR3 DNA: TGTGCCAGCAGCTTGTGGGGGACTAGCGGGTTTGGATCCTACAATGAGCAGTTCTTC; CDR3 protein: CASSLWGTSGFGSYNEQFF